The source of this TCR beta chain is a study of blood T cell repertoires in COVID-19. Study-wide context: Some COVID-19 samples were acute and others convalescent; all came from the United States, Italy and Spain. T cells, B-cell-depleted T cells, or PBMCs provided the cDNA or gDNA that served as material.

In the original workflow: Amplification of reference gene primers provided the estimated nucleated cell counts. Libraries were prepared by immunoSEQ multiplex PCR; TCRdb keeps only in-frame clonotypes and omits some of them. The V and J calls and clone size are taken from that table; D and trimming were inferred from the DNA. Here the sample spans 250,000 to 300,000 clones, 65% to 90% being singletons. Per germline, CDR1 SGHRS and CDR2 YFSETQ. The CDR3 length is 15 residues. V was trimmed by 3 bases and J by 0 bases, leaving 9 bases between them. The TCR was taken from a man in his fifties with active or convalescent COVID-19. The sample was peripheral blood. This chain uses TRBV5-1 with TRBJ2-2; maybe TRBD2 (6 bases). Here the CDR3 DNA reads TGCGCCAGCAGCTCCGGGACTCCGAACACCGGGGAGCTGTTTTTT. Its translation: CASSSGTPNTGELFF.